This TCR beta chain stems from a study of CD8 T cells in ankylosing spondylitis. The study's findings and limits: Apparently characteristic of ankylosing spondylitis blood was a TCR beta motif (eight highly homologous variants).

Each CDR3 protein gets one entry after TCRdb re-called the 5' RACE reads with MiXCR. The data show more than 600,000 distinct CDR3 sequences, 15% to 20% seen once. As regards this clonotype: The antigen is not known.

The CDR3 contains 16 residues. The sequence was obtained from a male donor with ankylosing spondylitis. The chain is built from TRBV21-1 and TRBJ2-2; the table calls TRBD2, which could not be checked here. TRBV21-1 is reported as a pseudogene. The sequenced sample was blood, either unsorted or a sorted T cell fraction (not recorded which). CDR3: CASPKGQRRNTGELFF. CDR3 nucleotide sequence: TGTGCCAGCCCAAAGGGCCAGCGGAGGAACACCGGGGAGCTGTTTTTT.